This T cell receptor (beta chain) emerged from a study of OX40 agonist ivuxolimab in advanced cancers. As for the study more broadly: The costimulatory receptor OX40 (CD134) was targeted by ivuxolimab, a fully human IgG2 agonistic monoclonal antibody. Patients were allowed to have had prior anti-PD-1, anti-PD-L1 or anti-CTLA-4 therapy, and roughly 40% of the dose-escalation patients had previously received checkpoint inhibitors. The paper reports the monotherapy dose-escalation portion (N = 52 patients) of the phase I ivuxolimab trial. Partial responses were achieved by three dose-escalation patients, of whom one had hepatocellular carcinoma and two had cutaneous melanoma. Peripheral TCRbeta sequencing was intended to test whether TCR sequence diversity was altered and clonal T-cell expansion was caused by ivuxolimab. Intravenous ivuxolimab was administered to patients every 2 weeks at six dose levels: 0.01, 0.1, 0.3, 1.5, 3 and 10 mg/kg. The dose-escalation cohort was approximately 83% male with a mean age of approximately 59 years, ranging from roughly 23 to 90. Among the roughly 52 dose-escalation patients, approximately 20 had hepatocellular carcinoma, 15 or so melanoma, 9 renal cell carcinoma and 9 head and neck cancer. What the study reported, not specific to this receptor: At doses of 0.1 to 3.0 mg/kg, clonal expansion of both CD4+ and CD8+ blood T cells was observed from baseline to week 6. Which antigens the clonally expanded peripheral T cells were specific for was not determined. Low levels of normalized T-cell clonal expansion were also shown by some nonresponding patients. In the 0.1-3.0 mg/kg groups, partial responders had among the lowest normalized peripheral clonal expansion, particularly in CD8+ T cells. After ivuxolimab, expanded clones were on average more numerous among CD8+ T cells than among CD4+ T cells.

Genomic DNA was extracted from sorted cells for sequencing of the TCRbeta CDR3 region. TCRbeta CDR3 regions were sequenced using the immunoSEQ Assay. What TCRdb holds here is the immuneACCESS table cut down to in-frame rearrangements. Part of the clones is not present; checked against another copy, under half of the missing clones reflect an unresolved V gene, and the others are unexplained. For this sample the table gives approximately 50,000 clones, of which almost 90% were detected only once. The ten top clones hold under 10% of the sample. Concerning this clone itself: What this receptor recognizes is not known. No base quality information exists; no much larger clone differs at one position.

Patients with a history of autoimmune disease or receiving systemic immunosuppression were excluded from the trial. Peripheral blood for TCR sequencing was drawn from every dose cohort at baseline, at cycle 4 day 1 and at cycle 7 day 1. Samples were obtained from an open-label, multicenter, first-in-human phase I dose-escalation trial of ivuxolimab. Adults with locally advanced or metastatic head and neck squamous cell, hepatocellular, melanoma or renal cell carcinoma were enrolled in the trial. Before TCR sequencing, CD4+ T cells and CD8+ T cells were sorted from peripheral blood as separate populations. The clonotype comes from an adult with an advanced solid tumor such as melanoma, head and neck, liver or kidney cancer. Sample: CD4+ or CD8+ T cells sorted from blood, taken in a trial of the OX40 agonist ivuxolimab.

The DNA sequence reads TGTGCCAGCAGCTTGACACAGGGAGCAGGGCAGCCCCAGCATTTT. Its coded protein is CASSLTQGAGQPQHF. The chain uses TRBV5-6 and TRBJ1-5; TRBD1 is a possible D gene, resting on 6 matching bases. V was cut back by 1 base and J by 7 bases, leaving a gap of 15 bases between them. CDR1 and CDR2 (SGHDT, YYEEEE) derive from the germline V gene. The CDR3 spans 15 residues, from the cysteine through the phenylalanine. Kept here is only the CDR3 DNA, which spans 45 bases and is read in frame from base 1.